One sample yielded the 30 T cell receptor beta chains listed below, sequenced in a study of identical twins. A single record per CDR3 protein comes from TCRdb applying MiXCR to the 5' RACE reads. The sample includes around 340,000 distinct CDR3 sequences, approximately 8.7% of them seen just once. Material: naive T cells sorted from blood. These receptors were collected from a woman in her 50s in good health.

This clonotype was found a few times. The chain recombines TRBV12-3 or TRBV12-4 with TRBJ2-3; maybe TRBD2 (5 bases). The CDR3 contains 14 residues. V dropped 4 bases and J dropped 3 bases, with 11 bases sitting between them. CDR3 sequence: CASSSTGVTDTQYF. In DNA form, the CDR3 reads TGTGCCAGCAGTTCGACCGGGGTTACAGATACGCAGTATTTT.

This clonotype was detected ten times or more. This sequence joins TRBV20-1 and TRBJ1-5; a possible D gene is TRBD1 (5 bases). Germline CDR1 DFQATT, CDR2 SNEGSKA (reference sequence). V lost 0 bases, J lost 3 bases, and 9 bases lay in between. The length of the CDR3 is 14 residues. CDR3 protein: CSARDWGYNQPQHF. DNA of the CDR3: TGCAGTGCTAGAGACTGGGGCTACAATCAGCCCCAGCATTTT.

J is TRBJ2-2 and V is TRBV7-8; TRBD2 matches at 12 bases. With 2 bases clipped from V and 7 bases from J, the junction kept 17 bases outside the gene matches. CDR1 and CDR2 (germline): SGHVS, FQNEAQ. The CDR3 contains 20 residues. The CDR3 region is CASSLTARRTSGDLGGELFF. The CDR3 nucleotides are TGTGCCAGCAGCTTAACAGCGCGGAGGACTAGCGGGGACCTGGGCGGGGAGCTGTTTTTT.

V is TRBV12-3 or TRBV12-4 and J is TRBJ2-1; 8 bases map to TRBD2. V lost 6 bases, J lost 9 bases, and 19 bases stayed unmatched. The CDR3 is 17 amino acids. CDR3 sequence reads: CASSPNTGTRKGVEQFF. The CDR3 region has the DNA TGTGCCAGCAGCCCAAACACCGGGACTAGGAAGGGGGTTGAGCAGTTCTTC.

This clonotype was detected only a few times. The chain combines TRBV4-1 with TRBJ2-1, with 8 bases matching TRBD2. CDR3 length equals 17 residues. Per the germline V gene, CDR1 is MGHRA and CDR2 is YSYEKL. V lost 3 bases and J lost 5; bases outside the gene matches: 12. The CDR3 DNA sequence: TGCGCCAGCAGCCAGATGGTCGGGACTAGGTGGGACAATGAGCAGTTCTTC. Translating gives CASSQMVGTRWDNEQFF.

The rearrangement uses TRBV15 and TRBJ2-7, with 10 bases identical to TRBD2. Trimming took 3 bases from V and 5 from J; bases not matched to a gene: 10. The length of the CDR3 is 16 residues. Germline V gene sequence: CDR1 LNHNV, CDR2 YYDKDF (reference sequence). The chain's CDR3 is CATSRRFGTSEHEQYV. The CDR3 DNA is TGTGCCACCAGCAGGAGGTTTGGGACTAGCGAGCACGAGCAGTACGTC.

This chain joins TRBV11-2 and TRBJ2-1; no clear D. This CDR3 contains 16 residues. Germline loops: CDR1 SGHAT, CDR2 FQNNGV. Trimming took off 0 bases at V and 5 bases at J, with 14 bases between the two ends. The CDR3 loop is CASSLEPDTANNEQFF. The DNA of the CDR3 is TGTGCCAGCAGCTTAGAACCAGACACGGCTAACAATGAGCAGTTCTTC.

This rearrangement joins TRBV29-1 to TRBJ2-2; D might be TRBD1 (5 bases). Deletions cut 6 bases from V and 4 bases from J, with 12 bases between. Germline V gene data show CDR1 as SQVTM and CDR2 as ANQGSEA. This CDR3 is built from 13 residues. CDR3 sequence: CSVGQGFTGELFF. CDR3 nucleotides: TGCAGCGTGGGCCAGGGATTCACCGGGGAGCTGTTTTTT.

This clonotype was recorded many times. The chain has TRBV6-6 and TRBJ2-2; 11 bases match TRBD2. CDR1 is MNHNY and CDR2 is SVGAGI in the germline V gene (reference sequence). This CDR3 is 16 amino acids long. The J segment lost 3 bases and the V segment lost 2 bases, leaving 2 bases of the junction unmatched. The CDR3: CASSYTGLADTGELFF. CDR3 coding DNA: TGTGCCAGCAGTTACACGGGACTAGCGGACACCGGGGAGCTGTTTTTT.

This clonotype was observed many times. The chain employs TRBV12-3 or TRBV12-4 and TRBJ1-2; no firm D call. The ends were cut back, 7 bases at V and 8 bases at J, with 11 bases in the middle. The CDR3 length is 11 residues. CDR3 loop: CASKEGIGYTF. DNA for the CDR3: TGTGCCAGCAAAGAAGGGATCGGCTACACCTTC.

Regarding this clonotype: This may be a read error, as it is one base from a much larger clone. The chain employs TRBV24-1 and TRBJ1-1; 10 bases map to TRBD1. CDR1 is KGHDR and CDR2 is SFDVKD in the germline V gene. The CDR3 runs 15 residues. V was pared by 4 bases and J by 6 bases, with 7 bases of the junction left unmatched. The CDR3 coding sequence is TGTGCCACCAGTGACACGGGACAGGGGATTGCTGAAGCTTTCTTT. Amino acid sequence: CATSDTGQGIAEAFF.

This clonotype was seen a few times. This chain joins TRBV29-1 and TRBJ2-7, with 7 bases that match TRBD1. Germline lookup yields CDR1 SQVTM and CDR2 ANQGSEA. CDR3 length: 12 residues. Trimming cost V 8 bases and J 0 bases; bases outside gene matches: 4. The CDR3: CSTRDSSYEQYF. The CDR3 DNA follows: TGCAGCACCCGGGACAGCTCCTACGAGCAGTACTTC.

This clonotype has a count of ten or more. The rearrangement links TRBV5-6 to TRBJ2-1, with D unclear. CDR3 size: 14 residues. Trimming took 5 bases from V and 4 from J, leaving 13 bases between them. Germline CDR1 and CDR2: SGHDT and YYEEEE. The CDR3 reads CASSPETGYNEQFF. In nucleotides, the CDR3 is TGTGCCAGCAGTCCCGAGACCGGGTACAATGAGCAGTTCTTC.

The chain couples TRBV20-1 to TRBJ1-2, with D hard to call. Per the germline V gene, CDR1 is DFQATT and CDR2 is SNEGSKA (reference sequence). Trimming took off 1 base at V and 4 bases at J, with 13 bases between the two ends. This CDR3 has 14 residues. CDR3 loop: CSARGSPDVYGYTF. The CDR3 bases are TGCAGTGCTAGAGGGTCCCCTGACGTCTATGGCTACACCTTC.

This clonotype was observed many times. This sequence joins TRBV5-1 and TRBJ2-2; 10 bases fit TRBD2. The germline CDR1 and CDR2 sequences are SGHRS and YFSETQ. The V segment lost 1 base and the J segment 7 bases; nucleotides outside the gene matches: 4. The CDR3 has 15 residues. The CDR3 loop is CASSLLAGVVGELFF. DNA for the CDR3: TGCGCCAGCAGCTTGCTAGCGGGAGTTGTCGGGGAGCTGTTTTTT.

V gene TRBV5-1 combines with J gene TRBJ2-7, with a weak D call TRBD2 (5 bases). With 0 bases removed from V and 2 bases from J, the gap between germline ends came to 9 bases. CDR3 size: 14 residues. Germline CDR1 reads SGHRS; CDR2 reads YFSETQ. The DNA for the CDR3 is TGCGCCAGCAGCTTGGCTGGGAGCCCCTACGAGCAGTACTTC. Encoded protein: CASSLAGSPYEQYF.

This clonotype occurred a few times. The rearrangement uses TRBV11-2 and TRBJ2-4, with D unresolved. The germline V gene has CDR1 SGHAT and CDR2 FQNNGV. Trimming stripped 1 base from V and 12 bases from J, with 16 bases between. The length of the CDR3 is 14 residues. CDR3 in amino acids: CASSLAASRFYQYF. The DNA for the CDR3 is TGTGCCAGCAGCTTAGCCGCTTCGAGATTCTATCAGTACTTC.

This clonotype has more than one count but fewer than ten. V gene TRBV7-9 combines with J gene TRBJ2-1; TRBD2 matches at 13 bases. This CDR3 has 21 residues. Germline trimming cut 4 bases from V and 1 base from J; bases unmatched to any gene: 16. Germline V gene sequence: CDR1 SEHNR, CDR2 FQNEAQ (reference sequence). The CDR3 nucleotides are TGTGCCAGCAGCTCCCCGCCCGTGACTAGCGGGAGGATACGATCCTACAATGAGCAGTTCTTC. It codes for CASSSPPVTSGRIRSYNEQFF.

This clonotype occurred many times. The V call is TRBV29-1, the J call TRBJ2-7; TRBD1 matches 9 bases. V dropped 4 bases and J dropped 1; count of bases not matched to a gene: 5. This CDR3 is 14 amino acids long. The germline gives CDR1 SQVTM, CDR2 ANQGSEA. The CDR3 protein is CSVGQGGTSYEQYF. CDR3 nucleotide sequence: TGCAGCGTTGGACAGGGGGGGACTTCCTACGAGCAGTACTTC.

This clonotype was counted between two and nine times. The chain couples TRBV7-9 to TRBJ2-6, with D possibly being TRBD1 or TRBD2 (5 bases each). The germline V and J ends were trimmed by 1 base and 0 bases, with 10 bases remaining between them. Germline V gives CDR1 SEHNR, CDR2 FQNEAQ (reference sequence). This CDR3 region has 17 residues. The DNA of the CDR3 is TGTGCCAGCAGCTTAGGGGGGACGACCTCTGGGGCCAACGTCCTGACTTTC. This sequence encodes CASSLGGTTSGANVLTF.

This clonotype occurred a few times. The chain uses TRBV21-1 and TRBJ2-7; the table's D gene call, TRBD1, was not cross checked with the DNA. TRBV21-1 is recorded as a pseudogene. The CDR3 covers 13 residues. CDR3 sequence (DNA): TGTGCCAGCAGCAACAGGGTATCCTACGAGCAGTACGTC. This codes for CASSNRVSYEQYV.

The chain joins TRBV5-6 to TRBJ1-5; tentatively, D is TRBD1 (5 bases). Germline CDR1 is SGHDT and CDR2 is YYEEEE. The CDR3 loop spans 15 amino acids. Deletions cut 4 bases from V and 2 bases from J, with 13 bases between. CDR3 residues: CASSITGTGNQPQHF. The CDR3 nucleotides read TGTGCCAGCAGCATTACCGGGACGGGCAATCAGCCCCAGCATTTT.

J is TRBJ2-7 and V is TRBV7-8, with 16 bases fitting TRBD2. CDR3 length: 15 residues. The V gene end was trimmed by 5 bases and the J gene end by 7 bases; junction bases not matched to a gene: 5. CDR1 SGHVS and CDR2 FQNEAQ come from the germline V gene. The chain's CDR3 is CASSHGTSGRGEQYV. DNA for the CDR3: TGTGCCAGCAGCCACGGGACTAGCGGGAGGGGAGAGCAGTACGTC.

This clonotype has a handful of counts. The chain is built from TRBV11-2 and TRBJ1-2; 8 positions match TRBD1. CDR3 size: 15 residues. Germline V gives CDR1 SGHAT, CDR2 FQNNGV. V was clipped by 4 bases and J by 0 bases; unmatched bases: 4. In nucleotides, the CDR3 is TGTGCCAGCAGCTCCTGGACAGGGACTAACTATGGCTACACCTTC. This gives the protein CASSSWTGTNYGYTF.

The chain is built from TRBV5-1 and TRBJ1-1; possible D gene TRBD1, 5 bases. There are 15 residues in the CDR3. V lost 4 bases, J lost 4 bases, and 17 bases lay in between. CDR1 is SGHRS, CDR2 YFSETQ, per germline. The CDR3 DNA sequence: TGCGCCAGCAGCCCGGGCTGGGCAGGGAGCACTGAAGCTTTCTTT. Translation gives CASSPGWAGSTEAFF.

This clonotype came up a few times. V gene TRBV6-5 combines with J gene TRBJ2-6; D is uncertain. This CDR3 has 13 amino acids. Trimming took off 6 bases at V and 2 bases at J, with 5 bases between the two ends. Germline V CDR1 and CDR2: MNHEY, SVGAGI. As DNA, the CDR3 is TGTGCCAGCAGGGCCGCTGGGGCCAACGTCCTGACTTTC. As protein: CASRAAGANVLTF.

This clonotype was seen at least ten times. The chain recombines TRBV11-2 with TRBJ2-7; D is ambiguous. CDR1 SGHAT and CDR2 FQNNGV come from the germline V gene. Trimming pared 5 bases from V and 3 bases from J, leaving 8 bases between. The CDR3 totals 12 residues. Written as DNA, the CDR3 is TGTGCCAGCAGCAGACTGATCTACGAGCAGTACGTC. Translated, it gives CASSRLIYEQYV.

This sequence joins TRBV18 and TRBJ1-4, with D hard to call. The CDR3 sequence is 15 residues long. V lost 3 bases and J lost 0, with 8 bases in between. Germline V lookup: CDR1 KGHSH, CDR2 LQKENI. The CDR3 loop is CASSPQVATNEKLFF. CDR3 DNA: TGTGCCAGCTCACCGCAAGTAGCAACTAATGAAAAACTGTTTTTT.

V gene TRBV7-9 combines with J gene TRBJ2-7; possible D gene TRBD1, 5 bases. V was clipped by 8 bases and J by 3 bases, with 14 bases between them. The CDR3 has 13 amino acids. Germline V gives CDR1 SEHNR, CDR2 FQNEAQ (reference sequence). The CDR3 is CASGARGLYEQYF. Written as DNA, the CDR3 is TGTGCCAGCGGGGCGCGCGGTCTCTACGAGCAGTACTTC.

The gene calls are TRBV7-9 and TRBJ2-3; 7 nucleotides line up with TRBD1. The CDR3 has 11 residues. Germline CDR1 SEHNR, CDR2 FQNEAQ (reference sequence). The V and J ends lost 8 bases and 6 bases, in that order; junction bases with no gene match: 2. The CDR3 sequence is CASAQGDTQYF. The CDR3 coding sequence is TGTGCCAGCGCACAGGGGGATACGCAGTATTTT.